The T cell receptor beta chain described here comes from a study of control samples from healthy donors and cancer patients. The length of the CDR3 is 15 residues. CDR1 KGHSH and CDR2 LQKENI come from the germline V gene. With V trimmed by 6 bases and J by 1 base, 7 bases remained unmatched. Assay used: immunoSEQ multiplex PCR; TCRdb lists only in-frame clones, some missing. The repertoire includes some 99,000 clones, over 75% of them detected once, and approximately 4% sits in the top ten. The chain uses TRBV18 and TRBJ2-3, with TRBD1 identical over 7 bases. Source material: blood. This receptor was taken from a human donor in good health. The donor label of this sample is uncertain. This CDR3 is CASSQQGRGTDTQYF. DNA for the CDR3: TGTGCCAGCTCCCAACAGGGGCGGGGCACAGATACGCAGTATTTT. The complete variable domain, with remaining parts taken from reference TRBV18 and TRBJ2-3, reads NAGVMQNPRHLVRRRGQEARLRCSPMKGHSHVYWYRQLPEEGLKFMVYLQKENIIDESGMPKERFSAEFPKEGPSILRIQQVVRGDSAAYFCASSQQGRGTDTQYFGPGTRLTVL.